These 32 T cell receptor beta chains were all obtained from the same sample, sequenced in a study of cytomegalovirus exposure and HLA in healthy donors. The PCR contained 60 Vbeta and 13 Jbeta primers. Clones were read by immunoSEQ multiplex PCR, and TCRdb kept only the in-frame ones, dropping some. The sample consists of 100,000 to 150,000 clones, around 82% of them appearing once. Sequencing was carried out using PBMCs. Source of these receptors: a female donor in good health and CMV-seronegative.

The J gene is TRBJ2-7, the V gene TRBV2; D unresolved. Trimming stripped 1 base from V and 3 bases from J, with 13 bases between. The V gene's germline CDR1 is SNHLY and CDR2 FYNNEI. The CDR3 consists of 15 residues. CDR3 bases: TGTGCCAGCAGTGAAGACGGCAGGTTTAACTACGAGCAGTACTTC. Translated, it gives CASSEDGRFNYEQYF.

The chain links TRBV6-1 to TRBJ2-7; possibly TRBD1 for D (5 bases). The CDR3 spans 14 residues. Germline CDR1 reads MNHNS; CDR2 reads SASEGT. Trimming took 7 bases from V and 3 from J, leaving 16 bases between them. CDR3 nucleotide sequence: TGTGCCAGCAAGATAGGGGTAGGTGACTACGAGCAGTACTTC. It is translated as CASKIGVGDYEQYF.

The chain joins TRBV5-1 to TRBJ1-3; possible D gene TRBD1, 5 bases. The CDR3 consists of 14 residues. Trimming removed 1 base from V and 4 bases from J, with 9 bases in between. Germline V CDR1 and CDR2: SGHRS, YFSETQ. The CDR3 sequence is CASSLQGEGNTIYF. CDR3 in DNA: TGCGCCAGCAGCTTGCAGGGCGAGGGAAACACCATATATTTT.

V usage is TRBV5-1 and J usage is TRBJ2-3; TRBD1 matches at 9 bases. V shed 7 bases, J shed 4 bases, and the junction held 10 bases outside the gene matches. The CDR3 covers 15 residues. Germline assignment: CDR1 SGHRS and CDR2 YFSETQ. The CDR3 bases are TGCGCCAGCGGGGGGGGGACAGGGAGGCCAGATACGCAGTATTTT. Translation: CASGGGTGRPDTQYF.

The chain combines TRBV6-5 with TRBJ1-2, with 12 bases identical to TRBD1. Losses at the gene ends were 3 bases for V and 3 bases for J; bases not matched to a gene: 5. This CDR3 contains 16 residues. In germline, CDR1 is MNHEY, CDR2 SVGAGI. The DNA of the CDR3 is TGTGCCAGCAGTTATCTCCGGGACAGGGGGCACTATGGCTACACCTTC. It yields the protein CASSYLRDRGHYGYTF.

The V gene is TRBV6-5, the J gene TRBJ2-2; tentatively, D is TRBD2 (6 bases). Germline assignment: CDR1 MNHEY and CDR2 SVGAGI. This CDR3 has 14 amino acids. Trimming cost V 8 bases and J 2 bases, with 12 bases left between them. In nucleotides, the CDR3 is TGTGCCAGCGCCGGGACTTTCAACACCGGGGAGCTGTTTTTT. Residues: CASAGTFNTGELFF.

This chain links TRBV18 with TRBJ2-7; 7 nucleotides align to TRBD1. This CDR3 is 16 amino acids long. The germline gives CDR1 KGHSH, CDR2 LQKENI. The junction had 9 bases not matched to a gene; V was cut back by 2 bases and J by 2 bases. Here the CDR3 reads CASSPKDRRDPYEQYF. CDR3 bases: TGTGCCAGCTCACCAAAGGACAGGAGAGACCCCTACGAGCAGTACTTC.

This chain links TRBV5-1 with TRBJ2-3; D possibly corresponds to TRBD1 (6 bases). Germline CDR1 SGHRS, CDR2 YFSETQ. The CDR3 spans 16 residues. Deletions cut 4 bases from V and 8 bases from J, with 23 bases between. This CDR3 reads CASSAAVRGPQGTQYF. DNA of the CDR3: TGCGCCAGCAGCGCGGCGGTCAGGGGACCACAGGGTACGCAGTATTTT.

Of note for this clone: The sample has other DNA sequences that encode this CDR3 too. This chain uses TRBV30 with TRBJ2-7; 9 bases are shared with TRBD1. CDR3 length equals 15 residues. The germline V gene has CDR1 GTSNPN and CDR2 SVGIG (reference sequence). V dropped 0 bases and J dropped 4; count of bases not matched to a gene: 7. CDR3 nucleotides: TGTGCCTGGAGTGTTCCCGGGACAGGGCCGTACGAGCAGTACTTC. Its translation is CAWSVPGTGPYEQYF.

Remarks on this clone: At one of its ends the junction is not consistent with the germline gene, which may arise from a read error. This chain uses TRBV7-9 with TRBJ1-2, with 10 bases lining up with TRBD1. This CDR3 has 16 residues. CDR1 SEHNR and CDR2 FQNEAQ come from the germline V gene (reference sequence). The CDR3 DNA sequence: TGTTCCAGCAGCTTATTAGGACAGGGGGACTCCTATGGCTACACCTTC. Its protein product is CSSSLLGQGDSYGYTF.

The chain employs TRBV7-9 and TRBJ1-1; D remains ambiguous. Germline CDR1 is SEHNR and CDR2 is FQNEAQ (reference sequence). The CDR3 is made up of 14 amino acids. V lost 5 bases, J lost 2 bases, and 12 bases lay in between. The CDR3 protein is CASSRGGANTEAFF. CDR3 nucleotides: TGTGCCAGCAGCCGCGGAGGTGCTAACACTGAAGCTTTCTTT.

CDR3: CASSSLQSTGKQFF. CDR3 coding DNA: TGTGCCAGCAGTTCCCTCCAATCGACAGGGAAGCAGTTCTTC. The chain recombines TRBV6-4 with TRBJ2-1, with 7 bases aligning to TRBD1. This CDR3 is 14 amino acids long. After removal of 5 bases from V and 11 bases from J, the junction contained 12 bases not matched to a gene. CDR1 is MRHNA, CDR2 SNTAGT, per germline.

This clone turned up a few times. DNA for the CDR3: TGTGCCAGCAGCTCAGGACTAGCCCGATCTCGCACAGATACGCAGTATTTT. Translated: CASSSGLARSRTDTQYF. The chain employs TRBV5-6 and TRBJ2-3, with 8 bases aligning to TRBD2. Losses at the gene ends were 3 bases for V and 1 base for J; bases not matched to a gene: 10. Germline V gene data show CDR1 as SGHDT and CDR2 as YYEEEE. CDR3 length equals 17 residues.

This clone showed up just a few times. The genes are TRBV28 and TRBJ2-3; TRBD2 agrees at 12 bases. With V trimmed by 6 bases and J by 8 bases, 12 bases remained unmatched. The CDR3 sequence is 16 residues long. From germline, CDR1 is MDHEN and CDR2 SYDVKM. The CDR3 loop is CASSRTSGKRTFTQYF. The CDR3 nucleotides read TGTGCCAGCAGCCGGACTAGCGGGAAGAGGACCTTTACGCAGTATTTT.

The chain joins TRBV7-3 to TRBJ2-3; TRBD2 agrees at 8 bases. The CDR3 totals 16 residues. Per the germline V gene, CDR1 is SGHTA and CDR2 is FQGTGA. V shed 5 bases, J shed 2 bases, and the junction held 9 bases outside the gene matches. CDR3 residues: CASSPRTSSPTDTQYF. CDR3 bases: TGTGCCAGCAGCCCCCGGACTAGCTCCCCCACAGATACGCAGTATTTT.

This sequence joins TRBV7-9 and TRBJ2-3; the match to TRBD2 covers 8 bases. The trim removed 3 bases at V and 2 bases at J, leaving 1 base unmatched. CDR3 size: 14 residues. Germline V gives CDR1 SEHNR, CDR2 FQNEAQ (reference sequence). DNA for the CDR3: TGTGCCAGCAGCTTTAGCGGGGCCACAGATACGCAGTATTTT. Encoded protein: CASSFSGATDTQYF.

The chain recombines TRBV5-1 with TRBJ1-4, with D tentatively TRBD1 (6 bases). The germline V gene has CDR1 SGHRS and CDR2 YFSETQ. V dropped 1 base and J dropped 5 bases, with 12 bases sitting between them. This CDR3 is 15 amino acids long. CDR3 coding DNA: TGCGCCAGCAGCTTGAATACAGGGTTCAATGAAAAACTGTTTTTT. Translated: CASSLNTGFNEKLFF.

This CDR3 reads CASSVLADPSYNEQFF. DNA of the CDR3: TGTGCCAGCAGCGTTTTAGCGGATCCTTCCTACAATGAGCAGTTCTTC. The chain joins TRBV11-3 to TRBJ2-1; D is perhaps TRBD2 (6 bases). The V gene's germline CDR1 is SGHNT and CDR2 YENEEA. The ends were cut back, 5 bases at V and 1 base at J, with 15 bases in the middle. The CDR3 is 16 residues long.

In this sample, this clone turned up once. The V call is TRBV27, the J call TRBJ2-4; perhaps TRBD2 as D (6 bases). Germline CDR1 and CDR2: MNHEY and SMNVEV (reference sequence). The CDR3 runs 16 residues. Trimming took 6 bases from V and 0 from J, leaving 15 bases between them. The DNA of the CDR3 is TGTGCCAGCAGGAAATGGGACTCCTTAGCCAAAAACATTCAGTACTTC. Protein sequence: CASRKWDSLAKNIQYF.

The chain links TRBV7-6 to TRBJ1-6, with a tentative D call TRBD1 (6 bases). Germline loops: CDR1 SGHVS, CDR2 FNYEAQ. The ends were cut back, 1 base at V and 8 bases at J, with 12 bases in the middle. The CDR3 runs to 15 residues. CDR3 loop: CASSLVAGADSPLHF. The CDR3 coding sequence is TGTGCCAGCAGCTTAGTGGCAGGGGCTGATTCACCCCTCCACTTT.

This chain uses TRBV10-3 with TRBJ2-7; 8 bases are a match to TRBD1. CDR3 length equals 15 residues. Germline V gene sequence: CDR1 ENHRY, CDR2 SYGVKD. With V trimmed by 4 bases and J by 0 bases, 5 bases remained unmatched. This chain's CDR3 is CAISGRTGSSYEQYF. The CDR3, as DNA: TGTGCCATCAGTGGCCGGACAGGGAGCTCCTACGAGCAGTACTTC.

The V gene is TRBV7-9, the J gene TRBJ1-5; weak D call: TRBD1 (5 bases). Deletions cut 11 bases from V and 7 bases from J, with 15 bases between. The CDR3 length is 12 residues. Per germline, CDR1 SEHNR and CDR2 FQNEAQ (reference sequence). The CDR3: CAGSLGGQPQHF. CDR3 DNA sequence: TGTGCCGGGTCATTGGGGGGGCAGCCCCAGCATTTT.

The chain employs TRBV15 and TRBJ2-4; 7 positions agree with TRBD1. The V gene's germline CDR1 is LNHNV and CDR2 YYDKDF (reference sequence). CDR3 length equals 14 residues. V shed 3 bases, J shed 8 bases, and the junction held 7 bases outside the gene matches. The CDR3: CATSRKDRVDIQYF. The CDR3, as DNA: TGTGCCACCAGCAGGAAAGACAGGGTAGACATTCAGTACTTC.

This clone was found a few times. This chain links TRBV19 with TRBJ1-5, with D perhaps TRBD1 (5 bases). The V gene's germline CDR1 is LNHDA and CDR2 SQIVND (reference sequence). The CDR3 consists of 13 residues. V lost 5 bases and J lost 7, with 12 bases in between. The CDR3 is CASSGGISQPQHF. The CDR3 bases are TGTGCCAGTAGTGGGGGGATTTCGCAGCCCCAGCATTTT.

V usage is TRBV29-1 and J usage is TRBJ1-2; 9 bases map to TRBD1. Trimming cost V 2 bases and J 4 bases; bases outside gene matches: 8. The CDR3 consists of 15 residues. Germline loops: CDR1 SQVTM, CDR2 ANQGSEA. DNA of the CDR3: TGCAGCGTTGAACCATTCGTGACAGGGGGCTATGGCTACACCTTC. Its translation: CSVEPFVTGGYGYTF.

The chain is built from TRBV6-1 and TRBJ1-6; 9 bases agree with TRBD1. Germline V gene sequence: CDR1 MNHNS, CDR2 SASEGT. The CDR3 extends over 14 amino acids. With 5 bases clipped from V and 10 bases from J, the junction kept 6 bases outside the gene matches. The CDR3 DNA follows: TGTGCCAGCAGTAACAGGGGGCCGAGGTCACCCCTCCACTTT. Residues: CASSNRGPRSPLHF.

This chain uses TRBV23-1 with TRBJ2-7; D is perhaps TRBD1 (5 bases). TRBV23-1 is reported as an ORF; its role is uncertain. The V and J ends lost 1 base and 1 base respectively, with 11 bases between them. The CDR3 loop spans 15 amino acids. In DNA form, the CDR3 reads TGCGCCAGCAGTCAATATAAGGGGCAGTCCTACGAGCAGTACTTC. This codes for CASSQYKGQSYEQYF.

The genes are TRBV28 and TRBJ2-7; D uncertain. This CDR3 spans 11 amino acids. Trimming shortened V by 6 bases and J by 5 bases, and 8 bases separated the two germline ends. Germline-derived CDR1 and CDR2 are MDHEN and SYDVKM. CDR3 in amino acids: CASSPRDEQYF. CDR3 nucleotides: TGTGCCAGCAGCCCCCGGGACGAGCAGTACTTC.

This clone was observed a single time. The chain uses TRBV4-1 and TRBJ2-3; 7 bases fit TRBD2. The J segment lost 0 bases and the V segment lost 3 bases, leaving 0 bases of the junction unmatched. Germline assignment: CDR1 MGHRA and CDR2 YSYEKL. The CDR3 has 14 amino acids. The chain's CDR3 is CASSQGGSTDTQYF. The CDR3 nucleotides read TGCGCCAGCAGCCAGGGGGGGAGCACAGATACGCAGTATTTT.

This clone was detected once. The chain has TRBV10-3 and TRBJ2-5; 12 positions match TRBD1. J gave up 11 bases and V 9 bases, and 7 bases lay outside the gene matches. This CDR3 region has 12 residues. The germline V gene has CDR1 ENHRY and CDR2 SYGVKD. The CDR3, as DNA: TGTGCCATGGGACAGGGGGCAGGTGAGCAGTACTTC. Translation: CAMGQGAGEQYF.

In this sample, this clone turned up a few times. The J gene is TRBJ1-6, the V gene TRBV28, with 10 bases fitting TRBD1. Germline V gene data show CDR1 as MDHEN and CDR2 as SYDVKM. V was pared by 2 bases and J by 6 bases, with 10 bases of the junction left unmatched. This CDR3 has 18 amino acids. Written as DNA, the CDR3 is TGTGCCAGCAGTTTACGACAGGGGGCGAAAGTCGGTAATTCACCCCTCCACTTT. Its protein is CASSLRQGAKVGNSPLHF. The variable domain in full, completed from reference TRBV28 and TRBJ1-6, reads DVKVTQSSRYLVKRTGEKVFLECVQDMDHENMFWYRQDPGLGLRLIYFSYDVKMKEKGDIPEGYSVSREKKERFSLILESASTNQTSMYLCASSLRQGAKVGNSPLHFGNGTRLTVT.

This chain links TRBV15 with TRBJ1-4; no definite D call. V lost 3 bases, J lost 0 bases, and 11 bases lay in between. CDR1 LNHNV and CDR2 YYDKDF come from the germline V gene (reference sequence). This CDR3 has 16 residues. Here the CDR3 DNA reads TGTGCCACCAGCAGGACCCCTGGAGCAACTAATGAAAAACTGTTTTTT. It translates to CATSRTPGATNEKLFF.